This passage covers 14 T cell receptor beta chains from one sample sequenced in a study of cytotoxic CD8 clonotypes in ibrutinib-treated CLL. The repertoire was sequenced with immunoSEQ multiplex PCR; TCRdb's copy has only in-frame clones and lacks some. The sample lists 100,000 to 150,000 clones, roughly 88% occurring once. The input for sequencing was PBMCs, taken after 24 months of ibrutinib treatment. These receptors came from a human donor with chronic lymphocytic leukemia.

The chain uses TRBV18 and TRBJ1-4; 8 nucleotides align to TRBD1. The V segment lost 3 bases and the J segment 5 bases; nucleotides outside the gene matches: 5. This CDR3 has 15 amino acids. Germline V gives CDR1 KGHSH, CDR2 LQKENI. The CDR3 loop is CASSPTGALNEKLFF. Written as DNA, the CDR3 is TGTGCCAGCTCACCGACAGGGGCCCTGAATGAAAAACTGTTTTTT. Variable domain in full (rest from reference TRBV18 and TRBJ1-4): NAGVMQNPRHLVRRRGQEARLRCSPMKGHSHVYWYRQLPEEGLKFMVYLQKENIIDESGMPKERFSAEFPKEGPSILRIQQVVRGDSAAYFCASSPTGALNEKLFFGSGTQLSVL.

The chain employs TRBV7-2 and TRBJ2-3; D is unresolved. The CDR3 has 13 amino acids. V lost 5 bases and J lost 2, with 8 bases in between. The germline gives CDR1 SGHTA, CDR2 FQGNSA. The chain's CDR3 is CASSRGATDTQYF. The DNA for the CDR3 is TGTGCCAGCAGCAGAGGCGCCACAGATACGCAGTATTTT.

V usage is TRBV30 and J usage is TRBJ1-5; D is possibly TRBD1 (5 bases). Germline V gene sequence: CDR1 GTSNPN, CDR2 SVGIG (reference sequence). CDR3 size: 16 residues. The V end was cut by 6 bases, the J end by 1 base, with 19 bases between. The CDR3 DNA reads as TGTGCCTGCTCCCTTCAGACAGCACCCAGCAATCAGCCCCAGCATTTT. Translating gives CACSLQTAPSNQPQHF.

The chain carries TRBV2 and TRBJ1-5, with D possibly being TRBD1 (6 bases). The CDR3 extends over 14 amino acids. The germline V gene encodes CDR1 SNHLY and CDR2 FYNNEI. The V end was cut by 3 bases, the J end by 7 bases, with 13 bases between. CDR3 loop: CASSDYRVRQPQHF. Written as DNA, the CDR3 is TGTGCCAGCAGTGATTACAGGGTTCGGCAGCCCCAGCATTTT.

J is TRBJ2-1 and V is TRBV4-1; the D gene is possibly TRBD2 (7 bases). This CDR3 is 15 amino acids long. In germline, CDR1 is MGHRA, CDR2 YSYEKL. Trimming removed 0 bases from V and 9 bases from J, with 15 bases in between. The CDR3 DNA reads TGCGCCAGCAGCCAAGACCCCCGGGGGGCCGGTGAGCAGTTCTTC. This encodes CASSQDPRGAGEQFF.

J is TRBJ2-1 and V is TRBV15, with 12 nucleotides matching TRBD2. V trimming: 1 base; J trimming: 6 bases; junction bases outside the gene matches: 7. In germline, CDR1 is LNHNV, CDR2 YYDKDF (reference sequence). The length of the CDR3 is 17 residues. The CDR3 is CATSRAPSGGAGNEQFF. CDR3 nucleotide sequence: TGTGCCACCAGCAGAGCCCCTAGCGGGGGGGCCGGCAATGAGCAGTTCTTC.

This clone has a handful of counts. The chain joins TRBV30 to TRBJ1-3; TRBD1 matches at 11 bases. CDR1 is GTSNPN, CDR2 SVGIG, per germline (reference sequence). The CDR3 consists of 13 residues. V gave up 7 bases and J gave up 3 bases; unmatched junction bases: 2. CDR3 in amino acids: CASGTGGGNTIYF. In DNA, the CDR3 is TGTGCCTCCGGGACAGGGGGTGGAAACACCATATATTTT. Using reference TRBV30 and TRBJ1-3 for the parts outside the CDR3, the full variable domain is SQTIHQWPATLVQPVGSPLSLECTVEGTSNPNLYWYRQAAGRGLQLLFYSVGIGQISSEVPQNLSASRPQDRQFILSSKKLLLSDSGFYLCASGTGGGNTIYFGEGSWLTVV.

The chain has TRBV5-1 and TRBJ1-2, with TRBD1 matching over 8 bases. The ends lost 0 bases at V and 8 bases at J; junction bases unmatched: 9. CDR1 is SGHRS and CDR2 is YFSETQ in the germline V gene. The CDR3 covers 15 residues. CDR3 sequence: CASSLEPDRAGGYTF. In DNA form, the CDR3 reads TGCGCCAGCAGCTTGGAACCGGACAGGGCGGGAGGCTACACCTTC.

V and J are TRBV30 and TRBJ1-3, with D uncertain. V gave up 3 bases and J gave up 0 bases, with 6 bases separating them. The CDR3 extends over 13 amino acids. CDR1 and CDR2 from the germline V gene are GTSNPN and SVGIG (reference sequence). This CDR3 is CAWSGRSGNTIYF. As DNA, the CDR3 is TGTGCCTGGAGCGGGCGCTCTGGAAACACCATATATTTT.

This chain connects TRBV18 to TRBJ2-7; D not resolved. The CDR3 is 15 amino acids. Germline loops: CDR1 KGHSH, CDR2 LQKENI. Trimming left V 2 bases short and J 0 bases short, with 11 bases between. The CDR3 bases are TGTGCCAGCTCACCAACCGACGGAAACTCCTACGAGCAGTACTTC. Encoded protein: CASSPTDGNSYEQYF.

This clone was counted once. CDR3: CASSLDRPLGYGYTF. CDR3 sequence (DNA): TGTGCCAGCAGCCTGGACAGACCCCTGGGCTATGGCTACACCTTC. The chain couples TRBV28 to TRBJ1-2, with D tentatively TRBD1 (6 bases). The CDR3 covers 15 residues. In germline, CDR1 is MDHEN, CDR2 SYDVKM. Trimming removed 6 bases from V and 4 bases from J, with 18 bases in between.

The rearrangement links TRBV6-6 to TRBJ2-5; unclear D gene. Germline CDR1 reads MNHNY; CDR2 reads SVGAGI (reference sequence). CDR3 length: 13 amino acids. Between the trimmed V and J ends, which lost 6 bases and 2 bases, there was a span of 10 bases. The CDR3 DNA follows: TGTGCCAGCAGGCGGCCCCCACAAGAGACCCAGTACTTC. This sequence encodes CASRRPPQETQYF.

This chain connects TRBV9 to TRBJ1-2, with 7 bases identical to TRBD1. V gave up 1 base and J gave up 5 bases; unmatched junction bases: 8. Germline V gene lookup returns CDR1 SGDLS and CDR2 YYNGEE. CDR3 length: 15 residues. DNA of the CDR3: TGTGCCAGCAGCGTAAGTGACAGGGCTGTTTATGGCTACACCTTC. It codes for CASSVSDRAVYGYTF.

This chain joins TRBV6-1 and TRBJ1-5; D is undetermined. Germline V gene data show CDR1 as MNHNS and CDR2 as SASEGT. The germline V and J ends were trimmed by 6 bases and 1 base, with 13 bases remaining between them. CDR3 length: 15 residues. CDR3 loop: CASRVFWGSNQPQHF. The CDR3 region has the DNA TGTGCCAGCAGAGTCTTCTGGGGAAGCAATCAGCCCCAGCATTTT.